This T cell receptor (beta chain) derives from a study of T cell clones after liver transplantation (dated 2019 in TCRdb). With respect to the entire study: The samples were obtained from ITN030ST, a randomized trial that attempted immunosuppression withdrawal within 2 years after liver transplantation. To count as tolerant, a recipient had to stay completely off immunosuppression for at least one year without liver enzymes climbing beyond twice the upper limit of normal. Until randomization at 12-24 months post-transplant, subjects were given standard immunosuppression, with no induction therapy. Third party-reactive TCRbeta sequences were also identified from pre-transplant MLRs to serve as an antigen-independent comparator for donor-reactive sequences. Blood samples were collected pre-transplant, pre-randomization before withdrawal, and post-randomization after either complete withdrawal or failed withdrawal. Of the eight recipients, a few were HCV-positive, while the remaining recipients had been transplanted for non-autoimmune, non-viral indications. After a pre-transplant mixed lymphocyte reaction, TCRbeta sequencing was used to pinpoint donor-reactive T cell clones, which were subsequently tracked in post-transplant blood. Of the 8 liver transplant recipients making up the studied cohort, 3 were classified as tolerant and 5 as non-tolerant.

Thawed unstimulated PBMCs were stained for CD3, CD4 and CD8 and FACS-sorted into CD3+CD4+ and CD3+CD8+ populations. Randomization to immunosuppression withdrawal applied to every one of the 8 studied subjects. The Qiagen DNeasy Blood and Tissue Kit was used to isolate genomic DNA. Comment on this clone: Its specific antigen is unknown. No qualities accompany the bases; no much larger clone lies one base away.

High-throughput TCRbeta CDR3 sequencing of frozen genomic DNA was performed by immunoSEQ, including PCR amplification, mapping, bias correction and internal controls. The paper's processing steps were these. Productive rearrangements were retained, and unique TCRbeta sequences were defined by the CDR3 nucleotide sequence together with the V and J gene. For a sequence to be called donor-reactive, it needed a frequency of at least 0.01% and at least 5-fold expansion in CFSE-low cells compared with unstimulated pre-transplant cells. Minimum frequency thresholds were set for each subject based on the unstimulated sample with the lowest template count, ensuring at least 90% detection power. Repertoire turnover was measured by Jensen-Shannon divergence between the top 1000 TCRbeta sequences post- and pre-transplant. Two-sided Fisher's exact tests were used to test for changes in how often donor-reactive sequences were detected. TCRdb stores this immuneACCESS table with in-frame sequences only. Part of the clones is absent; in the studies checked, under half of the shortfall reflects unresolved V genes, and no reason is known for the rest. The V and J calls and clone size come from that table; D and trimming were worked out from the DNA. The sample has roughly 62,000 clones on record, about 71% of them singletons. Over 2.5% of the sample is in the top ten clones.

Broad study findings and their caveats: Because of small, heterogeneous patient numbers and non-standardized post-transplant time points, the conclusions were only preliminary. In most of the 8 subjects, regardless of tolerance or HCV status, circulating donor-reactive CD4 TCRbeta sequences dropped significantly post-transplant. The decline in donor-reactive sequences exceeded the decline in third party-reactive sequences, suggesting partial antigen-specific deletion that was unrelated to withdrawal success. When repertoire turnover was taken into account, detection of donor-reactive sequences was significantly reduced in 7 of 8 subjects for CD4 and in 8 of 8 subjects for CD8. In a couple of subjects, low numbers of available donor cells limited the measurable donor-reactive repertoire. Since no allograft tissue specimens were available, donor-reactive T cells may have migrated into the graft instead of being deleted.

The sample was CD4+ T cells from blood, taken at the roughly 16-month timepoint. This receptor was identified in a human patient who received a liver transplant. After a transplant, some T cells may be the graft donor's own cells.

The CDR3 corresponds to CAWSVGRTSDFTGELFF. The sequence in DNA is TGTGCCTGGAGTGTAGGCCGGACTAGCGACTTCACCGGGGAGCTGTTTTTT. The chain links TRBV30 with TRBJ2-2, with TRBD2 identical over 9 junction bases. V is trimmed back by 0 bases and J by 4 bases, and the junction contains 9 bases that no gene match accounts for. The germline V gene (reference sequence) provides CDR1 GTSNPN and CDR2 SVGIG. Including the terminal cysteine and phenylalanine, the CDR3 comprises 17 residues. Only CDR3 DNA is held: 51 bases, read in frame from base 1. The full variable domain, with segments outside the CDR3 supplied by the reference TRBV30 and TRBJ2-2 proteins, appears as SQTIHQWPATLVQPVGSPLSLECTVEGTSNPNLYWYRQAAGRGLQLLFYSVGIGQISSEVPQNLSASRPQDRQFILSSKKLLLSDSGFYLCAWSVGRTSDFTGELFFGEGSRLTVL.